This T cell receptor beta chain was identified in a study of blood T cell repertoires in COVID-19. Study background: From T cells, B-cell-depleted T cells, or PBMCs came the material, which was cDNA or gDNA.

Germline loops: CDR1 KGHSH, CDR2 LQKENI. The ends lost 3 bases at V and 8 bases at J; junction bases unmatched: 10. This CDR3 contains 15 residues. Here immunoSEQ multiplex PCR was the method, and the copy in TCRdb shows in-frame clones only, minus some. The sample records some 290,000 clones, around nine tenths being singletons. The sequence was obtained from a woman aged 30 to 39 who had recovered from COVID-19. J is TRBJ2-1 and V is TRBV18; 7 bases are shared with TRBD1. Sample: PBMCs or T cells enriched from blood (not recorded which). CDR3 sequence: CASSPDRVGFHEQFF. The CDR3 DNA reads TGTGCCAGCTCACCCGACAGGGTGGGTTTCCATGAGCAGTTCTTC.